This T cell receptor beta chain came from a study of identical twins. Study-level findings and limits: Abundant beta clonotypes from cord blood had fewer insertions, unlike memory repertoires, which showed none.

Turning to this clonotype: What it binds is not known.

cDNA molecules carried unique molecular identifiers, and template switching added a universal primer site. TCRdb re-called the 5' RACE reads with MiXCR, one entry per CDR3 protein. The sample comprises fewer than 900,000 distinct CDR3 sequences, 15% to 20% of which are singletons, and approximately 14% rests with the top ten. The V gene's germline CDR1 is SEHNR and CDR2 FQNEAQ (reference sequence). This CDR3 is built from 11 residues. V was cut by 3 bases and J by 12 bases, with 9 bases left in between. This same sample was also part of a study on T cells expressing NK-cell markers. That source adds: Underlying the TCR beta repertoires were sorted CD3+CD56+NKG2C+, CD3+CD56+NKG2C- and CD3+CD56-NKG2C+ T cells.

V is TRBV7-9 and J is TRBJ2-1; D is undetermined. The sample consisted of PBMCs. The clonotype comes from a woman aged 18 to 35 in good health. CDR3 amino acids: CASSFETLQFF. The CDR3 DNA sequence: TGTGCCAGCAGCTTCGAGACTTTGCAGTTCTTC.